This TCR beta chain was recorded in a study of blood T cell repertoires in COVID-19. Study at large: The origin of the acute and convalescent COVID-19 samples was the United States, Italy and Spain. Sources were T cells, B-cell-depleted T cells, or PBMCs; the material itself was cDNA or gDNA.

Patients of the Seattle cohort, enrolled during active infection, were followed longitudinally. The sample holds one count of this clone. V was clipped by 3 bases and J by 2 bases; unmatched bases: 1. The germline gives CDR1 MNHEY, CDR2 SMNVEV (reference sequence). This CDR3 has 14 residues. In the study's own analysis: Estimation of nucleated cell counts was performed using reference gene primer amplification. Clones were read by immunoSEQ multiplex PCR, and TCRdb kept only the in-frame ones, dropping some. D and trimming come from the DNA, and the V and J calls and clone size come from that table. This sample has about 150,000 clones, with approximately 92% found just once.

The sample was peripheral blood. This rearrangement joins TRBV27 to TRBJ2-1; 7 bases match TRBD2. The receptor was derived from a man aged 18 to 35 with COVID-19, enrolled during active disease. CDR3 bases: TGTGCCAGCAGTTTGGGGGGGACCTACAATGAGCAGTTCTTC. It is translated as CASSLGGTYNEQFF.